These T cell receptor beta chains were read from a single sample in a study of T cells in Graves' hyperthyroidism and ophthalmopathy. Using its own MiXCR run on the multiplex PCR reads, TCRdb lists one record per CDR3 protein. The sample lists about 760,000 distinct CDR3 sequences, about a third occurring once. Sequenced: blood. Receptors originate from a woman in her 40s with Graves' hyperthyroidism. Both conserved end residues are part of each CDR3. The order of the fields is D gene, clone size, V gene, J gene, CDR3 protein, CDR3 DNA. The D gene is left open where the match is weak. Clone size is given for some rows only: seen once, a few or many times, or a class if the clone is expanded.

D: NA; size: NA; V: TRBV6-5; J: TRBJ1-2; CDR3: CASSEVTEWDGYTF; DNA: TGTGCCAGCAGTGAAGTGACAGAATGGGATGGCTACACCTTC
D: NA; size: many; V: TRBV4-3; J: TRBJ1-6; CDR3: CASSLGSYGSPLHF; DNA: TGCGCCAGCAGCCTAGGATCTTACGGCTCACCCCTCCACTTT
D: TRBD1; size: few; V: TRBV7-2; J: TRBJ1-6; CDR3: CASTQGGARVNSPLHF; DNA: TGTGCCAGCACCCAGGGGGGGGCTAGGGTCAATTCACCCCTCCACTTT
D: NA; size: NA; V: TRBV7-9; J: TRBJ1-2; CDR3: CASSHISADYGYTF; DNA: TGTGCCAGCAGCCACATTTCGGCAGACTATGGCTACACCTTC
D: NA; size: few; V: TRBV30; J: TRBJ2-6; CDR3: CAWSVTQAGANVLTF; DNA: TGTGCCTGGAGTGTAACACAGGCTGGGGCCAACGTCCTGACTTTC
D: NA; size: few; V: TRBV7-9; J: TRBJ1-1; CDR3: CASSTDSAEAFF; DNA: TGTGCCAGCAGCACAGACAGCGCTGAAGCTTTCTTT
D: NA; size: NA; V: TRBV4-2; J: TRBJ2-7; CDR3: CASSQVASAYEQYF; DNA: TGTGCCAGCAGCCAAGTTGCTAGCGCCTACGAGCAGTACTTC
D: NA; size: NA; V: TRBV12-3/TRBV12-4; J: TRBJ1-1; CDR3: CASSFQASPTAFF; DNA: TGTGCCAGCAGTTTTCAGGCCTCACCGACGGCTTTCTTT
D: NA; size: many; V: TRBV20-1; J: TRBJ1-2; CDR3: CSASLEGGYTF; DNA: TGCAGTGCCTCCCTCGAAGGTGGCTACACCTTC
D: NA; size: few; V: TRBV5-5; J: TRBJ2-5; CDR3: CASSPLGIAETQYF; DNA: TGTGCCAGCAGCCCCCTGGGGATCGCGGAGACCCAGTACTTC
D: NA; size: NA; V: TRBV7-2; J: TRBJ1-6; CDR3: CASSFAGVLNSPLHF; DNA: TGTGCCAGCAGCTTCGCAGGGGTCCTGAATTCACCCCTCCACTTT
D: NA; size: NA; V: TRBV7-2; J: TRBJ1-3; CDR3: CASSFVVGQGSSGNTIYF; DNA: TGTGCCAGCAGCTTTGTGGTTGGGCAGGGATCCTCTGGAAACACCATATATTTT
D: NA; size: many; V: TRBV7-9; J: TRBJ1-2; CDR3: CASSSQRSGTF; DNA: TGTGCCAGCAGCTCACAAAGGTCCGGCACCTTC
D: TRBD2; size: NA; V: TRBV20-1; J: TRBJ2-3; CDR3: CSARGTSGSPSTDTQYF; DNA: TGCAGTGCTAGAGGGACTAGCGGGTCGCCTAGCACAGATACGCAGTATTTT
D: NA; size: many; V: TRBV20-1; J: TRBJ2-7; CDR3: CSAREVTLIRGEQYF; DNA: TGCAGTGCTAGAGAGGTCACCCTTATCCGCGGCGAGCAGTACTTC
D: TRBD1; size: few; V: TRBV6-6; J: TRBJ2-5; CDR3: CASRRGQEETQYF; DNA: TGTGCCAGCAGAAGAGGACAGGAAGAGACCCAGTACTTC
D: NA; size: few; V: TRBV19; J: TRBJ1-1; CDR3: CASSPSGDMNTEAFF; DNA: TGTGCCAGCTCACCGAGCGGGGACATGAACACTGAAGCTTTCTTT
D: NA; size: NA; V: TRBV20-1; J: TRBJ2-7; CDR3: CSASTGSSYKQYF; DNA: TGCAGTGCCTCGACAGGCAGCTCCTACAAGCAGTACTTC
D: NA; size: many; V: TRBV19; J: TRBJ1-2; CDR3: CASKSGADGYTF; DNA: TGTGCCAGTAAGTCCGGGGCGGATGGCTACACCTTC
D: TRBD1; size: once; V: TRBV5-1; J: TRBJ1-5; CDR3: CASSLLTGEQPQHF; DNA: TGCGCCAGCAGCTTGTTGACAGGGGAACAGCCCCAGCATTTT
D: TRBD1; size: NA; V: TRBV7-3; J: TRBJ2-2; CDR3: CASSPQGAGTGELFF; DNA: TGTGCCAGCAGCCCGCAGGGGGCCGGCACCGGGGAGCTGTTTTTT
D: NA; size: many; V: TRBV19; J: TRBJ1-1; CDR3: CASSIDLENTEAFF; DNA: TGTGCCAGTAGTATAGATCTGGAGAACACTGAAGCTTTCTTT
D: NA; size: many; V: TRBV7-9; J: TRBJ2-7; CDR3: CASSPPRYEQYF; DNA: TGTGCCAGCAGCCCTCCGAGGTACGAGCAGTACTTC
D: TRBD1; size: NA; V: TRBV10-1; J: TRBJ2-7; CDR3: CARAGGYEQYF; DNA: TGCGCCAGGGCAGGGGGCTACGAGCAGTACTTC
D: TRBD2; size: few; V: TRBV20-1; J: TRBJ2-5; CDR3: CSAMGLAERQETQYF; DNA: TGCAGTGCTATGGGGCTAGCGGAGAGACAAGAGACCCAGTACTTC
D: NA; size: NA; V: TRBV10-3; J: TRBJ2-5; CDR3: CAISGEQETQYF; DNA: TGTGCCATCAGTGGGGAACAGGAGACCCAGTACTTC
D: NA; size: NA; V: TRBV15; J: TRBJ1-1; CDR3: CATSGAGDTEAFF; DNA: TGTGCCACCAGCGGAGCCGGGGACACTGAGGCTTTCTTT
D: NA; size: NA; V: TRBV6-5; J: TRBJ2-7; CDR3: CASSYSAEDYEQYF; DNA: TGTGCCAGCAGTTACTCTGCAGAAGACTACGAGCAGTACTTC
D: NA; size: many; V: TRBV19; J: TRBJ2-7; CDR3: CASRRSGTYEQYF; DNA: TGTGCCAGTCGCCGATCAGGAACCTACGAGCAGTACTTC
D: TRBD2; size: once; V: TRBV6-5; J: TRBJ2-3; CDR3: CASSYGGRPPDTQYF; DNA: TGTGCCAGCAGTTACGGCGGGAGACCCCCAGATACGCAGTATTTT
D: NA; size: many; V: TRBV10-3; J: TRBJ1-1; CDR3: CAISTSHNTEAFF; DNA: TGTGCCATCAGTACGTCTCATAACACTGAAGCTTTCTTT
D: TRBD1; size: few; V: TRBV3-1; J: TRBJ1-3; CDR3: CASSYTTGVRNTIYF; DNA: TGTGCCAGCAGCTACACGACAGGGGTCAGAAACACCATATATTTT
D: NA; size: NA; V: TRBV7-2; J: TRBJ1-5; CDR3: CASSLLAGDNNQPRHF; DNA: TGTGCCAGCAGCTTACTAGCGGGGGACAACAATCAGCCCCGGCATTTT
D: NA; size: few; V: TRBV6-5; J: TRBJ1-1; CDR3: CASSTSTQRAEAFF; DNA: TGTGCCAGCAGTACCTCCACCCAAAGGGCTGAAGCTTTCTTT
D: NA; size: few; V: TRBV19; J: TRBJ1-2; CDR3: CASRLVGYGYTF; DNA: TGTGCCAGTAGGCTTGTTGGTTATGGCTACACCTTC
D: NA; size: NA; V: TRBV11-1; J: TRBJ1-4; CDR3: CASSLALDFGGRNEKLFF; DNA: TGTGCCAGCAGCTTAGCTTTAGATTTCGGTGGCAGAAATGAAAAACTGTTTTTT
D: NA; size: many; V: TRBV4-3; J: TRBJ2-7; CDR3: CASSQGTSYEQYF; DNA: TGCGCCAGCAGCCAAGGGACCTCCTACGAGCAGTACTTC
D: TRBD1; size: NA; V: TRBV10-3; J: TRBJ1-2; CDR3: CAISIQGLGYTF; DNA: TGTGCCATCAGTATACAGGGGCTCGGCTACACCTTC
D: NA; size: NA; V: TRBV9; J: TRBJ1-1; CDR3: CASSVGGRFDTEAFF; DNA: TGTGCCAGCAGCGTAGGTGGCAGGTTCGACACTGAAGCTTTCTTT
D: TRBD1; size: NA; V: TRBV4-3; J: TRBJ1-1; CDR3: CASSLTTGGLYTEAFF; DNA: TGCGCCAGCAGCCTAACAACAGGGGGCTTGTACACTGAAGCTTTCTTT
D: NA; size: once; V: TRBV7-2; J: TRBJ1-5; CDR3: CASSWGVGAKPQHF; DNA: TGTGCCAGCAGCTGGGGCGTGGGAGCTAAGCCCCAGCATTTT
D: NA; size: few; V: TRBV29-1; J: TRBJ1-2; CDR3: CSGRSPYGYTF; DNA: TGCAGCGGCAGATCCCCCTATGGCTACACCTTC
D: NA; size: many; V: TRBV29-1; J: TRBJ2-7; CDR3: CSVRDGNSYEQYF; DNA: TGCAGCGTTCGTGACGGAAACTCCTACGAGCAGTACTTC
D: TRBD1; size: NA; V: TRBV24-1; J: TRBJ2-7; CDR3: CATSETGVRGEQYF; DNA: TGTGCCACCAGTGAGACAGGGGTGAGGGGCGAGCAGTACTTC
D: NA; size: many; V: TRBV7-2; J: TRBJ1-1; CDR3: CASSLVGNLNTEAFF; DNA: TGTGCCAGCAGCTTAGTTGGCAACTTGAACACTGAAGCTTTCTTT
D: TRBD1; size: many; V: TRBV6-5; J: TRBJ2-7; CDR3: CATEFGTGLREQYF; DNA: TGTGCCACCGAGTTCGGGACAGGGTTACGCGAGCAGTACTTC
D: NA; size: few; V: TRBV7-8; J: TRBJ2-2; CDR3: CASSLGSGPNTGELFF; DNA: TGTGCCAGCAGCTTAGGGTCGGGACCGAACACCGGGGAGCTGTTTTTT
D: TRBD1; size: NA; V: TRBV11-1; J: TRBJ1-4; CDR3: CASSFPEPGTVGTDERLFF; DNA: TGTGCCAGCAGCTTCCCGGAGCCCGGGACAGTTGGAACCGATGAAAGACTGTTTTTT